This T cell receptor beta chain stems from a study of shared clonotypes between healthy human individuals. Study outcomes and limitations: Non-shared clonotypes showed lower generation probabilities than clonotypes common to all four donors. Incomplete sequencing of sorted subsets was indicated by rarefaction despite large depth. The study found roughly 5% of naive CD4 clonotypes shared across a handful of donors.

Trimming removed 4 bases from V and 4 bases from J; junction bases left unmatched: 3. CDR1 MDHEN and CDR2 SYDVKM come from the germline V gene. The CDR3 runs 13 residues. Details on this clone: Its specificity is unknown.

Once extracted for a subset, genomic DNA was divided evenly among several immunoSEQ plates. The method was immunoSEQ multiplex PCR; TCRdb's version includes in-frame clones alone and lacks a portion of them. The data contain about 2.4 million clones, roughly 93% of them singletons. This sequence was found in a man aged 18 to 30 in good health. Some clones in this sample may be carry-over from other donors' samples. The chain employs TRBV28 and TRBJ1-2; 7 bases agree with TRBD1. The sequenced material came from naive CD4+ T cells from PBMCs. The subset here: CD45RA+ positively selected. In DNA, the CDR3 is TGTGCCAGCAGTTACAGGGGAGTCTATGGCTACACCTTC. Protein product: CASSYRGVYGYTF.